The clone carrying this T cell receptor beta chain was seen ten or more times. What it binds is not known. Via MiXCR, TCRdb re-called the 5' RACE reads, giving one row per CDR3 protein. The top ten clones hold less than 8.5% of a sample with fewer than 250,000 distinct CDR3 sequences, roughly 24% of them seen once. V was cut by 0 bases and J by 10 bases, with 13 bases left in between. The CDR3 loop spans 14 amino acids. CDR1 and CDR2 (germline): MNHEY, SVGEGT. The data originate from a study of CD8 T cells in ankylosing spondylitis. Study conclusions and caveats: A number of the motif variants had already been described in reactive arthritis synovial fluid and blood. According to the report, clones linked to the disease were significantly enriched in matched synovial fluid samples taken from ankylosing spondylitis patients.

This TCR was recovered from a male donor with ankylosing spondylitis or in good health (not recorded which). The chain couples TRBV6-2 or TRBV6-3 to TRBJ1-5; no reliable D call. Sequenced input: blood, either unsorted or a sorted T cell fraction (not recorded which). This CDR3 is CASSYSMHPRPQHF. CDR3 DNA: TGTGCCAGCAGTTACTCGATGCACCCACGTCCCCAGCATTTT.